This TCR beta chain was retrieved from a study of blood T cell repertoires in COVID-19. Study at large: Acute and convalescent COVID-19 samples came from the United States, Italy and Spain. The cDNA or gDNA used as material had been derived from T cells, B-cell-depleted T cells, or PBMCs.

Per the original data handling: Reference gene primer amplification gave estimated nucleated cell counts. Some clones are missing from TCRdb's copy, which holds only in-frame ones; the method was immunoSEQ multiplex PCR. V and J calls and clone size follow that table, whereas D and trimming were derived from the DNA. The sample lists 200,000 to 250,000 clones, more than 80% seen once, with over 2% in the top ten. The CDR3 sequence is 15 residues long. Looked up from germline, CDR1 is SGHRS and CDR2 is YFSETQ. V dropped 2 bases and J dropped 2; count of bases not matched to a gene: 5. This rearrangement joins TRBV5-1 to TRBJ2-7; 9 bases are a match to TRBD1. The sequencing input was peripheral blood. This clonotype originated in a man aged 25 to 45 who had recovered from COVID-19. The CDR3 here is CASSFPDRGTYEQYF. CDR3 in DNA: TGCGCCAGCAGCTTCCCGGACAGGGGCACCTACGAGCAGTACTTC.